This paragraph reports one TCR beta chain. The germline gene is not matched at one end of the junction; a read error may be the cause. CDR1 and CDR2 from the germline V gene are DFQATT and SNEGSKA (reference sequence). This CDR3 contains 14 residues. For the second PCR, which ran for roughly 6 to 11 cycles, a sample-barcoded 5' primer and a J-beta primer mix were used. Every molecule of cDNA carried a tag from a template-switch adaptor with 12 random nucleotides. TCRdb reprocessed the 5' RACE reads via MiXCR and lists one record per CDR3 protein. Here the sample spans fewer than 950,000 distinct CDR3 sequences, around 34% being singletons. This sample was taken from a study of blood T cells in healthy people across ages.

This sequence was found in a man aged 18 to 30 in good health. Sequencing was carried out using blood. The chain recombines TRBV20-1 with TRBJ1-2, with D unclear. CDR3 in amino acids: CGARPGPDNYGYTF. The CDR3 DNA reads TGCGGTGCTCGCCCGGGCCCCGATAACTATGGCTACACCTTC.